Below are 7 T cell receptor beta chains sequenced from a single sample in a study of CD8 T cells in Susac syndrome. Reverse transcription of roughly 0.45 to 1 ug RNA was performed with random hexamers. TCRdb redid the calling of the immunoSEQ multiplex PCR reads with MiXCR, one entry per CDR3 protein. Among over 150,000 distinct CDR3 sequences listed, about 96% were seen once. The sample was CD4+ T cells from PBMCs. These receptors were obtained from a human donor with Susac syndrome.

J is TRBJ1-3 and V is TRBV9, with D possibly matching TRBD1 (6 bases). Germline CDR1 reads SGDLS; CDR2 reads YYNGEE. The V and J ends lost 0 bases and 4 bases respectively, with 11 bases between them. CDR3 length equals 15 residues. CDR3 sequence reads: CASSVVGGSGNTIYF. In nucleotides, the CDR3 is TGTGCCAGCAGCGTAGTGGGGGGCTCGGGAAACACCATATATTTT. The entire variable domain, with the rest obtained from reference TRBV9 and TRBJ1-3, is as follows: DSGVTQTPKHLITATGQRVTLRCSPRSGDLSVYWYQQSLDQGLQFLIQYYNGEERAKGNILERFSAQQFPDLHSELNLSSLELGDSALYFCASSVVGGSGNTIYFGEGSWLTVV.

This chain connects TRBV7-9 to TRBJ2-1; tentative D call: TRBD1 (6 bases). The V end was cut by 3 bases, the J end by 5 bases, with 11 bases between. The germline V gene has CDR1 SEHNR and CDR2 FQNEAQ (reference sequence). The CDR3 contains 14 residues. CDR3 sequence reads: CASSLIRTDNEQFF. The CDR3 region has the DNA TGTGCCAGCAGCTTGATAAGGACAGACAATGAGCAGTTCTTC.

The chain carries TRBV7-3 and TRBJ1-2; tentatively, D is TRBD1 (5 bases). CDR1 and CDR2 from the germline V gene are SGHTA and FQGTGA. The CDR3 totals 13 residues. The ends were cut back, 0 bases at V and 8 bases at J, with 10 bases in the middle. This CDR3 reads CASSLTDYRGYTF. CDR3 DNA: TGTGCCAGCAGCTTAACGGACTACAGGGGCTACACCTTC. Complete variable domain (other parts from reference TRBV7-3 and TRBJ1-2): GAGVSQTPSNKVTEKGKYVELRCDPISGHTALYWYRQSLGQGPEFLIYFQGTGAADDSGLPNDRFFAVRPEGSVSTLKIQRTERGDSAVYLCASSLTDYRGYTFGSGTRLTVV.

This chain links TRBV4-2 with TRBJ2-4; 9 bases are a match to TRBD1. Germline trimming cut 1 base from V and 7 bases from J; bases unmatched to any gene: 2. This CDR3 has 14 amino acids. CDR1 and CDR2 (germline): LGHNA, YNFKEQ. The CDR3 sequence: CASSQGTGVNIQYF. In DNA, the CDR3 is TGTGCCAGCAGCCAAGGGACAGGGGTTAACATTCAGTACTTC.

The chain recombines TRBV28 with TRBJ2-4; D remains unclear. Germline V lookup: CDR1 MDHEN, CDR2 SYDVKM. The CDR3 is 12 residues long. V shed 5 bases and J shed 3 bases, with 5 bases lying between them. The CDR3 DNA follows: TGTGCCAGCAGTCCGGACAAAAACATTCAGTACTTC. This sequence encodes CASSPDKNIQYF.

The rearrangement joins TRBV27 to TRBJ2-1; TRBD2 agrees at 13 bases. The junction had 4 bases not matched to a gene; V was cut back by 3 bases and J by 5 bases. Germline V gene data show CDR1 as MNHEY and CDR2 as SMNVEV (reference sequence). The CDR3 length is 16 residues. The DNA for the CDR3 is TGTGCCAGCAGTTTGGTAGGACTAGCGGGAGACAATGAGCAGTTCTTC. Encoded protein: CASSLVGLAGDNEQFF.

J is TRBJ1-2 and V is TRBV9, with a possible D match to TRBD1 (5 bases). Germline V lookup: CDR1 SGDLS, CDR2 YYNGEE. The CDR3 extends over 14 amino acids. V shed 2 bases and J shed 5 bases, with 13 bases lying between them. CDR3 protein: CASSVDQGLYGYTF. In nucleotides, the CDR3 is TGTGCCAGCAGCGTCGATCAGGGTTTGTATGGCTACACCTTC. The variable domain in full, with the rest retrieved from reference TRBV9 and TRBJ1-2, is DSGVTQTPKHLITATGQRVTLRCSPRSGDLSVYWYQQSLDQGLQFLIQYYNGEERAKGNILERFSAQQFPDLHSELNLSSLELGDSALYFCASSVDQGLYGYTFGSGTRLTVV.